A single TCR beta chain is shown here with its context. What it binds is not known. Germline V CDR1 and CDR2: LGHDT, YNNKEL (reference sequence). The CDR3 is made up of 15 amino acids. Trimming removed 3 bases from V and 0 bases from J, with 9 bases in between. The data originate from a study of T-cell reconstitution after alpha-beta-depleted transplantation in children. Study-level results: At day 60, the high TCRbeta diversity found in some patients originated from recipient T cells and thymic progenitors that had survived. Two months or so post-transplant, alpha-beta T cells reportedly derived from several hundred expanded graft clones. After one year, T-cell counts and TCRbeta diversity mostly came from new T cells.

Construction of the TCRbeta library involved unique molecular identifiers. TCRdb used MiXCR to reprocess the PCR reads, holding one entry per CDR3 protein. The table lists more than 400,000 distinct CDR3 sequences, 11% of them singletons. V usage is TRBV3-1 and J usage is TRBJ1-3; D is unresolved. The clonotype originates from a female patient aged 2 to 10 who had a stem cell transplant for aplastic anemia, so the T cells may come from the graft donor. The source material was PBMCs, mostly from graft donor cells, sampled 180 days after TCRalphabeta/CD19-depleted stem cell transplant. The CDR3 DNA reads TGTGCCAGCAGCCAGACCGGTTTCTCTGGAAACACCATATATTTT. This codes for CASSQTGFSGNTIYF.